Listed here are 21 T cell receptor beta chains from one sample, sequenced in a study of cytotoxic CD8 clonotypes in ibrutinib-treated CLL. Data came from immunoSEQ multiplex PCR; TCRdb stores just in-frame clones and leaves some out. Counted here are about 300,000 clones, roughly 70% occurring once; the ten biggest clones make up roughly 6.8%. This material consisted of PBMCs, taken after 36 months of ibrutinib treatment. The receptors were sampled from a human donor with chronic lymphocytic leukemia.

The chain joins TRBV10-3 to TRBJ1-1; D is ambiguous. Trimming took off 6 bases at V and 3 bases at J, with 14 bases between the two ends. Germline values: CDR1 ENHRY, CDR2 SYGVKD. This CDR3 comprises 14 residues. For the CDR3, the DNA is TGTGCCATCAGCCAAACGGACGGGGACACTGAAGCTTTCTTT. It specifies CAISQTDGDTEAFF.

As DNA, the CDR3 is TGTGCCAGCAGCGCCAGGAACGAGGGCTATGGCTACACCTTC. Amino acid sequence: CASSARNEGYGYTF. This rearrangement joins TRBV9 to TRBJ1-2; the D is unclear. The V gene lost 3 bases and the J gene lost 4 bases, with 13 bases spanning the gap. The CDR3 is 14 amino acids. Germline V lookup: CDR1 SGDLS, CDR2 YYNGEE.

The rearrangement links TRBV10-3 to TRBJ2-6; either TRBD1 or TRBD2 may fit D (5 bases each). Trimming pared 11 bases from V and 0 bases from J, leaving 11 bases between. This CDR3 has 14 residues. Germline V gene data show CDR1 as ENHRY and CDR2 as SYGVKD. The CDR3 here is CASGTTSGANVLTF. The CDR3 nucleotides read TGTGCCTCCGGGACGACCTCTGGGGCCAACGTCCTGACTTTC.

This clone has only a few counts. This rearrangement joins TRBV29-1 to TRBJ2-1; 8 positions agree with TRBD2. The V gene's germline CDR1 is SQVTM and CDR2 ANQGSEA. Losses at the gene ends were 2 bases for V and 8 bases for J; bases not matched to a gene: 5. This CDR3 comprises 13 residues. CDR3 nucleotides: TGCAGCGTTGAAAGAGGACTAGCCTATGAGCAGTTCTTC. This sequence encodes CSVERGLAYEQFF.

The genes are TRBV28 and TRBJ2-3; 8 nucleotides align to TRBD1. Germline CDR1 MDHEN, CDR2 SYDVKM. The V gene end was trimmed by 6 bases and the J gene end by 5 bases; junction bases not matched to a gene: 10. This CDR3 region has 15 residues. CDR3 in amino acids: CASRPTGARGDTQYF. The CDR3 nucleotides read TGTGCCAGCAGGCCGACAGGGGCGCGGGGAGATACGCAGTATTTT.

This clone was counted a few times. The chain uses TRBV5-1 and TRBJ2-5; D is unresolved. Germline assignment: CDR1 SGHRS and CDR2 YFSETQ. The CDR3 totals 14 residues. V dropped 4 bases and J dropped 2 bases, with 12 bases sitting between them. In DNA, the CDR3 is TGCGCCAGCAGCCCGGCTTGGTCTCAAGAGACCCAGTACTTC. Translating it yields CASSPAWSQETQYF.

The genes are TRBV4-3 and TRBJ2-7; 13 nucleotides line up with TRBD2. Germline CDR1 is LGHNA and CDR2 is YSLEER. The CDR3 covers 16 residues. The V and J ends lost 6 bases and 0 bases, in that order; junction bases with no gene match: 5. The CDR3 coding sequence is TGCGCCAGCAGTGGGACTAGCGGGGTAAGCTCCTACGAGCAGTACTTC. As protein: CASSGTSGVSSYEQYF.

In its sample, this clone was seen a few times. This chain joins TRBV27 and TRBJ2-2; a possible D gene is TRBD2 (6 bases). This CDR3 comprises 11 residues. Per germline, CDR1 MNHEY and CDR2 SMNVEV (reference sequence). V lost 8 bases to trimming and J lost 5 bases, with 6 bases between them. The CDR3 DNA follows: TGTGCCAGCGGGGGGACCGGGGAGCTGTTTTTT. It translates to CASGGTGELFF.

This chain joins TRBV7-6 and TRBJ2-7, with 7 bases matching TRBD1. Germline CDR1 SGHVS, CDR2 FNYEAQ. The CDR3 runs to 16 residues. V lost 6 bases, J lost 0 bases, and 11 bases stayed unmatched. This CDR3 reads CASSKYSTGLSYEQYF. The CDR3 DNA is TGTGCCAGCAGTAAATATTCGACAGGGCTCTCCTACGAGCAGTACTTC.

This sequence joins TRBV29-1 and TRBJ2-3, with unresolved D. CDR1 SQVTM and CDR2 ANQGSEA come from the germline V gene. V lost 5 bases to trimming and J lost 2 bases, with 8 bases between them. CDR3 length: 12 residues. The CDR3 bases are TGCAGCGTTTCGCCTCCCACAGATACGCAGTATTTT. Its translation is CSVSPPTDTQYF.

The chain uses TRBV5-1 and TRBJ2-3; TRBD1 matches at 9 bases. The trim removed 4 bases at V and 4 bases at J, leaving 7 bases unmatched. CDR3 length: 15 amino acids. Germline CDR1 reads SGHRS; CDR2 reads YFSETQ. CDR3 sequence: CASSGRTGVADTQYF. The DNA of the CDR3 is TGCGCCAGCAGCGGCCGGACAGGGGTTGCAGATACGCAGTATTTT.

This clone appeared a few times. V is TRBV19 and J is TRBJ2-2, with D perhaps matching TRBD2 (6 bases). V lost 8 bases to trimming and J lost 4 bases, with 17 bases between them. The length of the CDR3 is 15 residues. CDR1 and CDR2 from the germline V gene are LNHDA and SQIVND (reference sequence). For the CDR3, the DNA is TGTGCCAGTCACTACTCTAGCGAGCCCACCGGGGAGCTGTTTTTT. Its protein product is CASHYSSEPTGELFF.

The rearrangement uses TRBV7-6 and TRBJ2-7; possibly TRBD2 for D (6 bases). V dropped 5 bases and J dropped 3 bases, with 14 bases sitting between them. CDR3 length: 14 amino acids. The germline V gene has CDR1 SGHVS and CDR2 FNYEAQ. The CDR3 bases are TGTGCCAGCAGCCCCTCCCCTAGCGTCTACGAGCAGTACTTC. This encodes CASSPSPSVYEQYF.

The CDR3 sequence is CASSQADRNTYEQYF. The CDR3 nucleotides are TGCGCCAGCAGCCAAGCCGACAGGAACACCTACGAGCAGTACTTC. The chain links TRBV4-3 to TRBJ2-7; a possible D gene is TRBD1 (6 bases). The CDR3 has 15 residues. Germline V gene sequence: CDR1 LGHNA, CDR2 YSLEER. The germline V and J ends were trimmed by 1 base and 2 bases, with 12 bases remaining between them.

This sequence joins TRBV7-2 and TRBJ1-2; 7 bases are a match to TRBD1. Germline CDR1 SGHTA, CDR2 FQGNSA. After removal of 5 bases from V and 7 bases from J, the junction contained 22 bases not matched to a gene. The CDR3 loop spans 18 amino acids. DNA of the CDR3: TGTGCCAGCAGCAAAAAGGAGGGGAGGGGGCGTAGCTCGGGTGGCTACACCTTC. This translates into CASSKKEGRGRSSGGYTF.

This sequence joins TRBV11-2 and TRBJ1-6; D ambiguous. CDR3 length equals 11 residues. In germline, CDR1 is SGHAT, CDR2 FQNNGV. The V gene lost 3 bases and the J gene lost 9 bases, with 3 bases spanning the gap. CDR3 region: CASSFGSPLHF. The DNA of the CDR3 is TGTGCCAGCAGCTTTGGTTCACCCCTCCACTTT.

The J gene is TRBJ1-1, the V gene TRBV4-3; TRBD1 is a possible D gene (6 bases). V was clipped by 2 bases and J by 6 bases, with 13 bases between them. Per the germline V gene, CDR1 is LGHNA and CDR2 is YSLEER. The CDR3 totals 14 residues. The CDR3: CASSQTDRRSEAFF. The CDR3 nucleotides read TGCGCCAGCAGCCAAACCGACAGGCGCTCTGAAGCTTTCTTT.

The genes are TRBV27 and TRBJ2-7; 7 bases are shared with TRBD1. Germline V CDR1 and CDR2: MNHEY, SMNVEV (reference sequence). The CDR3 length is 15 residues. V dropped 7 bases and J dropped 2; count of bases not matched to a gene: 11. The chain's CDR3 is CASTKRGTAPYEQYF. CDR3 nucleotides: TGTGCCAGCACCAAGAGGGGGACAGCCCCCTACGAGCAGTACTTC.

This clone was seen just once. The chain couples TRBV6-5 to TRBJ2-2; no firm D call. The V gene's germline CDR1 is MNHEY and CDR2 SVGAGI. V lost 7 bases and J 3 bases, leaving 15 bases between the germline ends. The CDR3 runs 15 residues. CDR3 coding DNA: TGTGCCAGCACCACTTCGGTGGGATACACCGGGGAGCTGTTTTTT. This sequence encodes CASTTSVGYTGELFF.

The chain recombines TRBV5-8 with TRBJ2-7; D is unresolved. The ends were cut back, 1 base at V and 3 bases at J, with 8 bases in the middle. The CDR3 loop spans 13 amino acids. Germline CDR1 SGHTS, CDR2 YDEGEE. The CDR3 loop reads CASSLRYSYEQYF. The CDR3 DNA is TGTGCCAGCAGCTTGCGTTACAGCTACGAGCAGTACTTC.

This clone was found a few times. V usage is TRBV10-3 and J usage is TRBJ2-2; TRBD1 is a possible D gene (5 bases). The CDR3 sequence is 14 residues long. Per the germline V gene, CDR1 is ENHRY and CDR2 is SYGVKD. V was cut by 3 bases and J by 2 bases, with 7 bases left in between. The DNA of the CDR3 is TGTGCCATCAGTGACCGGACAAACACCGGGGAGCTGTTTTTT. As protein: CAISDRTNTGELFF.